This entry lists 18 T cell receptor beta chains sequenced from one sample in a study of T cells in narcolepsy. Repertoires were generated with immunoSEQ multiplex PCR, while TCRdb's copy carries only in-frame clones and drops some. Among some 10,000 clones listed, about 93% were seen once. Source material: CD45RA- memory CD4+ T cells from PBMCs. The source is a human donor with narcolepsy.

V gene TRBV10-2 combines with J gene TRBJ1-4; D possibly corresponds to TRBD1 (5 bases). CDR1 is WSHSY and CDR2 is SAAADI in the germline V gene. V gave up 6 bases and J gave up 0 bases, with 14 bases separating them. CDR3 size: 16 residues. As DNA, the CDR3 is TGCGCCAGCAGCCGGGACTACCAAACAACTAATGAAAAACTGTTTTTT. Translated, it gives CASSRDYQTTNEKLFF.

V usage is TRBV6-6 and J usage is TRBJ1-4; unclear D gene. Trimming took 2 bases from V and 5 from J, leaving 3 bases between them. This CDR3 spans 12 amino acids. The germline gives CDR1 MNHNY, CDR2 SVGAGI (reference sequence). CDR3 amino acids: CASSYQNEKLFF. The CDR3 region has the DNA TGTGCCAGCAGTTACCAGAATGAAAAACTGTTTTTT.

The chain carries TRBV30 and TRBJ2-5, with D unclear. The CDR3 contains 12 residues. Trimming cost V 0 bases and J 2 bases, with 4 bases left between them. Germline CDR1 is GTSNPN and CDR2 is SVGIG (reference sequence). The CDR3 region is CAWSVSQETQYF. The CDR3 nucleotides are TGTGCCTGGAGTGTGTCACAAGAGACCCAGTACTTC. The full variable domain, rest sourced from reference TRBV30 and TRBJ2-5, is SQTIHQWPATLVQPVGSPLSLECTVEGTSNPNLYWYRQAAGRGLQLLFYSVGIGQISSEVPQNLSASRPQDRQFILSSKKLLLSDSGFYLCAWSVSQETQYFGPGTRLLVL.

This chain joins TRBV7-9 and TRBJ2-2; D is ambiguous. Trimming took off 6 bases at V and 0 bases at J, with 8 bases between the two ends. There are 14 residues in the CDR3. CDR1 SEHNR and CDR2 FQNEAQ come from the germline V gene (reference sequence). The CDR3 here is CASRPGPNTGELFF. As DNA, the CDR3 is TGTGCCAGCAGACCCGGCCCGAACACCGGGGAGCTGTTTTTT.

The chain carries TRBV27 and TRBJ1-5, with 9 bases that match TRBD1. V shed 7 bases, J shed 4 bases, and the junction held 8 bases outside the gene matches. The length of the CDR3 is 15 residues. CDR1 and CDR2 (germline): MNHEY, SMNVEV (reference sequence). The CDR3 reads CASKGTGRDNQPQHF. The CDR3 coding sequence is TGTGCCAGCAAAGGGACAGGGCGAGATAATCAGCCCCAGCATTTT.

The V gene is TRBV4-1, the J gene TRBJ1-1; D is unclear. Germline CDR1 and CDR2: MGHRA and YSYEKL. This CDR3 is 13 amino acids long. Deletions cut 6 bases from V and 0 bases from J, with 8 bases between. The CDR3 DNA reads TGCGCCAGCAGGAATGAGGTGAACACTGAAGCTTTCTTT. This translates into CASRNEVNTEAFF.

The chain couples TRBV27 to TRBJ1-1; 8 bases are a match to TRBD1. Germline CDR1 is MNHEY and CDR2 is SMNVEV (reference sequence). The CDR3 has 15 amino acids. Trimming cost V 6 bases and J 5 bases; bases outside gene matches: 11. The CDR3 DNA reads as TGTGCCAGCAGACCATTGGTCAGGGGGCGAACTGAAGCTTTCTTT. Amino acid sequence: CASRPLVRGRTEAFF.

The chain carries TRBV5-4 and TRBJ1-2; D is perhaps TRBD1 (5 bases). Germline CDR1 and CDR2: SGHNT and YYREEE (reference sequence). V was clipped by 1 base and J by 8 bases, with 12 bases between them. CDR3 length: 13 amino acids. CDR3 bases: TGTGCCAGCAGCTTGCCCGGGGCGTCCGGCTACACCTTC. Amino acids: CASSLPGASGYTF.

The V gene is TRBV5-6, the J gene TRBJ2-3; D remains ambiguous. The CDR3 has 13 amino acids. The germline V gene has CDR1 SGHDT and CDR2 YYEEEE. Trimming took 1 base from V and 1 from J, leaving 4 bases between them. CDR3 DNA sequence: TGTGCCAGCAGCTTGAGGGGCACAGATACGCAGTATTTT. Translating it yields CASSLRGTDTQYF.

The J gene is TRBJ2-7, the V gene TRBV5-1; perhaps TRBD1 as D (6 bases). Germline V gene data show CDR1 as SGHRS and CDR2 as YFSETQ. The CDR3 length is 14 residues. Trimming removed 0 bases at V and 4 bases at J, with 11 bases between. CDR3 residues: CASSLDREGYEQYF. CDR3 bases: TGCGCCAGCAGCTTGGACAGGGAAGGGTACGAGCAGTACTTC.

The CDR3 is CSVATGAVTEAFF. The CDR3 coding sequence is TGCAGCGTTGCTACAGGGGCAGTCACTGAAGCTTTCTTT. This chain joins TRBV29-1 and TRBJ1-1, with 7 bases aligning to TRBD1. Germline values: CDR1 SQVTM, CDR2 ANQGSEA. V was pared by 4 bases and J by 4 bases, with 6 bases of the junction left unmatched. The length of the CDR3 is 13 residues.

This clone was detected only once. The chain combines TRBV11-3 with TRBJ2-1; the match to TRBD2 covers 8 bases. Germline V gives CDR1 SGHNT, CDR2 YENEEA. V lost 1 base and J lost 7; bases outside the gene matches: 6. The CDR3 runs 15 residues. CDR3 DNA: TGTGCCAGCAGCTTAGGGACTAGCAGACTTAATGAGCAGTTCTTC. It is translated as CASSLGTSRLNEQFF.

The chain joins TRBV5-1 to TRBJ2-3, with a weak D call TRBD2 (5 bases). CDR1 and CDR2 (germline): SGHRS, YFSETQ. The ends were cut back, 4 bases at V and 4 bases at J, with 7 bases in the middle. CDR3 length: 12 amino acids. The DNA for the CDR3 is TGCGCCAGCAGCCTGGACTCAGATACGCAGTATTTT. Residues: CASSLDSDTQYF.

This clone was seen only once. V and J are TRBV2 and TRBJ2-7; maybe TRBD1 (6 bases). V was pared by 4 bases and J by 3 bases, with 10 bases between. This CDR3 has 13 residues. Germline CDR1 reads SNHLY; CDR2 reads FYNNEI. CDR3 loop: CASSVQGNYEQYF. In DNA form, the CDR3 reads TGTGCCAGCAGTGTACAGGGCAACTACGAGCAGTACTTC.

The chain employs TRBV12-2 and TRBJ2-2; the table's D call TRBD2 went unverified against the DNA. TRBV12-2 is a pseudogene segment. The CDR3 covers 15 residues. In nucleotides, the CDR3 is TGTGCAAGTCGCTTAGACGGGAGGGACACCGGGGAGCTGTTTTTT. Translated: CASRLDGRDTGELFF.

This clone was seen a few times. This chain connects TRBV18 to TRBJ2-2; 9 positions match TRBD1. The junction had 7 bases not matched to a gene; V was cut back by 3 bases and J by 5 bases. This CDR3 is built from 16 residues. Germline-derived CDR1 and CDR2 are KGHSH and LQKENI. CDR3 bases: TGTGCCAGCTCACCCCTACAGGGGGCGGAAACCGGGGAGCTGTTTTTT. It specifies CASSPLQGAETGELFF.

V usage is TRBV2 and J usage is TRBJ2-3; 13 nucleotides match TRBD2. Germline CDR1 is SNHLY and CDR2 is FYNNEI. The length of the CDR3 is 15 residues. V lost 6 bases and J lost 4; bases outside the gene matches: 4. The CDR3 sequence is CASRRTSGSADTQYF. CDR3 sequence (DNA): TGTGCCAGCAGGCGGACTAGCGGGAGCGCAGATACGCAGTATTTT.

This clone has only one observation. The chain uses TRBV11-2 and TRBJ1-2; D not certain. The CDR3 spans 14 residues. Between the trimmed V and J ends, which lost 1 base and 2 bases, there was a span of 8 bases. Germline CDR1 is SGHAT and CDR2 is FQNNGV. Here the CDR3 DNA reads TGTGCCAGCAGCTTAGGGTCGGTGAACTATGGCTACACCTTC. This translates into CASSLGSVNYGYTF.